This T cell receptor (beta chain) was observed in a study of sequential checkpoint blockade in melanoma. For the study at large: TCRβ was sequenced from DNA of approximately 91 pretreatment tumors. Around 21 patients had tumor biopsies before treatment and at week 13. Notes on the study in general: Clinical benefit was about 30 times likelier when tumor T-cell fraction and clonality increased.

By its share, this clone is large. The antigen is unknown. Treatment specified: randomized to nivolumab then ipilimumab (arm A) or the reverse (arm B). Sequencing was performed with immunoSEQ multiplex PCR; in TCRdb, only in-frame clones are kept and a portion is missing. Among about 7,300 clones, 23% were seen once, and the ten largest hold roughly 10%. Germline lookup yields CDR1 SGHNT and CDR2 YENEEA. The CDR3 spans 15 residues. V was cut by 5 bases and J by 4 bases, with 15 bases left in between. The receptor was isolated from a human donor with melanoma. This specimen was tumor tissue (inferred from file names), taken from a patient given nivolumab and ipilimumab in sequence. The chain combines TRBV11-3 with TRBJ2-1; TRBD1 is a possible D gene (6 bases). CDR3 in amino acids: CASSPSTGPYNEQFF. The CDR3, as DNA: TGTGCCAGCAGCCCTAGTACAGGGCCGTACAATGAGCAGTTCTTC.